This TCR beta chain was found in a study of cytotoxic CD8 clonotypes in ibrutinib-treated CLL. Regarding the study as a whole: Clonality was elevated at ibrutinib response and had returned toward baseline at progression. Clonality was higher at baseline than in age-matched healthy donors and tracked circulating CD8+ T-cell counts.

This clone was seen only once. The antigen is not known. Assay: immunoSEQ multiplex PCR; the TCRdb copy retains only in-frame clones and omits some. The table has some 130,000 clones, 80% to 90% seen once. This CDR3 is 18 amino acids long. The V end was cut by 6 bases, the J end by 0 bases, with 20 bases between. Germline V gives CDR1 KGHSH, CDR2 LQKENI. The chain links TRBV18 to TRBJ2-2; tentative D call: TRBD1 (6 bases). The input for sequencing was PBMCs, taken after 24 months of ibrutinib treatment. The receptor was isolated from a human donor with chronic lymphocytic leukemia. The CDR3 sequence: CASSLPGWTAPNTGELFF. As DNA, the CDR3 is TGTGCCAGCTCCCTCCCGGGTTGGACAGCCCCGAACACCGGGGAGCTGTTTTTT.